These 30 T cell receptor beta chains were sequenced from one sample in a study of T cells in Graves' hyperthyroidism and ophthalmopathy (dated by TCRdb to between 2019 and 2020). The protocol used for the library was multiplex PCR. TCRdb lists the instrument as Illumina HiSeq 2000. The TCR beta CDR3 regions were amplified from RNA transcripts. A first-round RT-PCR of the TCR CDR3 used the HTBI primer set with the Qiagen OneStep RT-PCR kit. The public sequencing data were trimmed at Q25 with fastp and processed into clonotypes with MiXCR by TCRdb, which kept only in-frame beta chains. Rows are unified per CDR3 protein, each entry keeping the most common DNA and genes. The sample includes under 550,000 distinct CDR3 sequences, with about 20% observed a single time. Of the sample, about 50% is held by the ten largest clones. Sample: blood. The receptors originated from a man between 35 and 55 years old with Graves' ophthalmopathy.

The sample holds many counts of this clonotype. This chain joins TRBV12-3 or TRBV12-4 and TRBJ2-1; D unclear. The CDR3 length is 13 residues. The V gene lost 5 bases and the J gene lost 5 bases, with 10 bases spanning the gap. CDR3 region: CASSVSADNEQFF. In nucleotides, the CDR3 is TGTGCCAGCAGTGTTTCCGCAGACAATGAGCAGTTCTTC.

The chain is built from TRBV27 and TRBJ1-2; 9 bases fit TRBD1. The CDR3 runs 14 residues. Germline-derived CDR1 and CDR2 are MNHEY and SMNVEV (reference sequence). V lost 3 bases to trimming and J lost 7 bases; unmatched junction nucleotides: 6. In DNA form, the CDR3 reads TGTGCCAGCAGTTTTAACAGGGGGCGCTCTGGCTACACCTTC. As protein: CASSFNRGRSGYTF.

This clonotype was counted many times. This chain uses TRBV7-2 with TRBJ2-3; TRBD2 matches at 11 bases. The CDR3 sequence is 16 residues long. The trim removed 4 bases at V and 5 bases at J, leaving 8 bases unmatched. CDR1 SGHTA and CDR2 FQGNSA come from the germline V gene. CDR3 sequence reads: CASSYLAGGPVDTQYF. The CDR3 DNA reads TGTGCCAGCAGCTACTTAGCGGGAGGGCCCGTAGATACGCAGTATTTT.

This clonotype was detected ten times or more. The chain employs TRBV11-2 and TRBJ2-7; the D is unclear. V was shortened by 5 bases and J by 2 bases, with 10 bases between the two germline ends. The CDR3 loop spans 13 amino acids. Germline values: CDR1 SGHAT, CDR2 FQNNGV. The CDR3 DNA reads TGTGCCAGCAGCAGTACGAGAACCTACGAGCAGTACTTC. Translated, it gives CASSSTRTYEQYF.

The chain links TRBV12-3 or TRBV12-4 to TRBJ1-5; D is unresolved. Trimming took off 1 base at V and 7 bases at J, with 5 bases between the two ends. The CDR3 sequence is 12 residues long. The CDR3 DNA sequence: TGTGCCAGCAGTTTAGTTTGGCAGCCCCAGCATTTT. It yields the protein CASSLVWQPQHF.

V usage is TRBV3-1 and J usage is TRBJ2-3; 11 bases are a match to TRBD2. The germline V gene has CDR1 LGHDT and CDR2 YNNKEL (reference sequence). The V segment lost 4 bases and the J segment 0 bases; nucleotides outside the gene matches: 15. The length of the CDR3 is 20 residues. The CDR3, as DNA: TGTGCCAGCAGCCGGGGTACTAGCGGGGGACTTACCATCAGCACAGATACGCAGTATTTT. Translated, it gives CASSRGTSGGLTISTDTQYF.

The CDR3 nucleotides are TGTGCCTGGAGTGTACGCGGCCGGACTTACGAGCAGTACTTC. Encoded protein: CAWSVRGRTYEQYF. The chain carries TRBV30 and TRBJ2-7; D is perhaps TRBD2 (5 bases). V was pared by 0 bases and J by 4 bases, with 13 bases between. Germline loops: CDR1 GTSNPN, CDR2 SVGIG (reference sequence). This CDR3 region has 14 residues.

This clonotype was counted ten times or more. V usage is TRBV6-2 or TRBV6-3 and J usage is TRBJ2-7, with TRBD2 matching over 11 bases. V shed 6 bases and J 1 base; nucleotides not matched to a gene: 14. This CDR3 contains 18 residues. The germline V gene has CDR1 MNHEY and CDR2 SVGEGT. As DNA, the CDR3 is TGTGCCAGCAGCTCGCCCCGGCGGCTAGCGGGAGGATCCTACGAGCAGTACTTC. This translates into CASSSPRRLAGGSYEQYF.

This clonotype was seen more than once but under ten times. J is TRBJ2-1 and V is TRBV9; D possibly uses TRBD1 or TRBD2 (5 bases each). V was clipped by 4 bases and J by 10 bases, with 12 bases between them. The CDR3 runs to 12 residues. Germline CDR1 reads SGDLS; CDR2 reads YYNGEE. CDR3 protein: CASSPGTLEQFF. CDR3 sequence (DNA): TGTGCCAGCAGCCCGGGGACCCTAGAGCAGTTCTTC.

The chain carries TRBV6-1 and TRBJ2-2, with 14 bases fitting TRBD2. This CDR3 comprises 16 residues. The V and J ends lost 5 bases and 4 bases, in that order; junction bases with no gene match: 3. Germline CDR1 MNHNS, CDR2 SASEGT. The CDR3 spells CASSTGLAGGTGELFF. The CDR3 DNA is TGTGCCAGCAGTACCGGACTAGCGGGAGGCACCGGGGAGCTGTTTTTT.

This clonotype was counted ten times or more. This chain joins TRBV3-1 and TRBJ2-7; D is perhaps TRBD2 (5 bases). Germline V gene data show CDR1 as LGHDT and CDR2 as YNNKEL (reference sequence). The CDR3 extends over 17 amino acids. V shed 0 bases and J shed 7 bases, with 22 bases lying between them. The CDR3 DNA sequence: TGTGCCAGCAGCCAAGATCGTGGACGCGGGTGGCCCGCGGAGCAGTACTTC. It specifies CASSQDRGRGWPAEQYF.

The genes are TRBV28 and TRBJ2-5, with 9 nucleotides matching TRBD1. Losses at the gene ends were 3 bases for V and 6 bases for J; bases not matched to a gene: 8. Germline CDR1 MDHEN, CDR2 SYDVKM. The CDR3 is 15 residues long. DNA for the CDR3: TGTGCCAGCAGTTTTTGGACAGGGGTTCTCAAGACCCAGTACTTC. This translates into CASSFWTGVLKTQYF.

J is TRBJ2-1 and V is TRBV5-6, with D perhaps TRBD2 (7 bases). The CDR3 loop spans 16 amino acids. Trimming stripped 7 bases from V and 0 bases from J, with 17 bases between. Germline-derived CDR1 and CDR2 are SGHDT and YYEEEE. The CDR3 DNA reads as TGTGCCAGCGGAGAGCCGGGGGGCCTCTCCTACAATGAGCAGTTCTTC. It specifies CASGEPGGLSYNEQFF.

The chain employs TRBV11-2 and TRBJ2-5; TRBD2 agrees at 9 bases. The CDR3 has 16 amino acids. Germline lookup yields CDR1 SGHAT and CDR2 FQNNGV. The ends lost 3 bases at V and 6 bases at J; junction bases unmatched: 11. Here the CDR3 reads CASSFRNSGSAKTQYF. In DNA form, the CDR3 reads TGTGCCAGCAGCTTTAGGAATAGCGGGAGTGCTAAGACCCAGTACTTC. The entire variable domain, with the rest obtained from reference TRBV11-2 and TRBJ2-5, is as follows: EAGVAQSPRYKIIEKRQSVAFWCNPISGHATLYWYQQILGQGPKLLIQFQNNGVVDDSQLPKDRFSAERLKGVDSTLKIQPAKLEDSAVYLCASSFRNSGSAKTQYFGPGTRLLVL.

The V call is TRBV20-1, the J call TRBJ2-5, with a tentative D call TRBD1 (5 bases). Germline V gives CDR1 DFQATT, CDR2 SNEGSKA (reference sequence). The CDR3 totals 14 residues. Trimming cost V 5 bases and J 5 bases, with 18 bases left between them. CDR3 nucleotide sequence: TGCAGTGCTCCTAGGGGCAACAACGGGGAGACCCAGTACTTC. Protein sequence: CSAPRGNNGETQYF.

This clonotype was found many times. V gene TRBV27 combines with J gene TRBJ1-1, with 8 bases matching TRBD1. The trim removed 5 bases at V and 3 bases at J, leaving 11 bases unmatched. The CDR3 has 16 residues. Germline values: CDR1 MNHEY, CDR2 SMNVEV (reference sequence). The CDR3: CASSPLGQGRDTEAFF. The CDR3 DNA sequence: TGTGCCAGCAGTCCCCTAGGACAGGGTAGGGACACTGAAGCTTTCTTT.

A few counts support this clonotype. CDR3 region: CASSQFTGTLETQYF. The DNA of the CDR3 is TGTGCCAGCAGCCAATTCACAGGGACGTTAGAGACCCAGTACTTC. The chain couples TRBV14 to TRBJ2-5; possibly TRBD1 for D (6 bases). The germline V gene encodes CDR1 SGHDN and CDR2 FVKESK. V was pared by 2 bases and J by 4 bases, with 14 bases between. This CDR3 comprises 15 residues.

This clonotype occurred a few times. The genes are TRBV29-1 and TRBJ2-5; D may match TRBD1 or TRBD2 (6 bases each). V was pared by 7 bases and J by 5 bases, with 20 bases between. CDR1 is SQVTM, CDR2 ANQGSEA, per germline. The CDR3 length is 14 residues. DNA of the CDR3: TGCAGCGGGGGGGTCGGGGGCGCGATGGAGACCCAGTACTTC. It codes for CSGGVGGAMETQYF.

V gene TRBV12-3 or TRBV12-4 combines with J gene TRBJ2-1; 11 bases fit TRBD2. Losses at the gene ends were 6 bases for V and 5 bases for J; bases not matched to a gene: 9. The CDR3 consists of 16 residues. The CDR3: CASRRSGTSGDNEQFF. The CDR3 DNA follows: TGTGCCAGCAGACGATCCGGGACTAGCGGAGACAATGAGCAGTTCTTC.

This clonotype was counted between two and nine times. The CDR3 region is CSARSQGAGETQYF. The CDR3 coding sequence is TGCAGTGCTAGGTCGCAGGGGGCGGGAGAGACCCAGTACTTC. The chain has TRBV20-1 and TRBJ2-5; 8 nucleotides line up with TRBD1. Losses at the gene ends were 3 bases for V and 4 bases for J; bases not matched to a gene: 7. Germline lookup yields CDR1 DFQATT and CDR2 SNEGSKA (reference sequence). There are 14 residues in the CDR3.

This clonotype was observed a handful of times. This chain connects TRBV6-5 to TRBJ1-5; TRBD1 agrees at 11 bases. From germline, CDR1 is MNHEY and CDR2 SVGAGI. Trimming took 2 bases from V and 7 from J; bases not matched to a gene: 7. The length of the CDR3 is 16 residues. In nucleotides, the CDR3 is TGTGCCAGCAGTTACCGGACAGGGGGCCCCTCCCAGCCCCAGCATTTT. It translates to CASSYRTGGPSQPQHF.

A few counts support this clonotype. The chain is built from TRBV18 and TRBJ2-7; 8 bases line up with TRBD1. The germline gives CDR1 KGHSH, CDR2 LQKENI. The CDR3 spans 14 residues. The trim removed 0 bases at V and 6 bases at J, leaving 4 bases unmatched. The CDR3 loop reads CASSPPTDRGEQYF. DNA for the CDR3: TGTGCCAGCTCACCACCGACCGACAGGGGCGAGCAGTACTTC.

The rearrangement links TRBV11-3 to TRBJ2-5; D not resolved. The CDR3 totals 12 residues. Trimming took 4 bases from V and 5 from J, leaving 8 bases between them. CDR1 SGHNT and CDR2 YENEEA come from the germline V gene. The CDR3 is CASSSDPETQYF. CDR3 bases: TGTGCCAGCAGCTCCGACCCGGAGACCCAGTACTTC.

This clonotype has a count of ten or more. V usage is TRBV15 and J usage is TRBJ1-5; D is ambiguous. The CDR3 has 13 residues. The V and J ends lost 0 bases and 7 bases respectively, with 7 bases between them. CDR1 is LNHNV and CDR2 is YYDKDF in the germline V gene (reference sequence). The chain's CDR3 is CATSRDLGQPQHF. CDR3 DNA sequence: TGTGCCACCAGCAGAGATCTGGGCCAGCCCCAGCATTTT.

The sample holds a few counts of this clonotype. V usage is TRBV2 and J usage is TRBJ2-4; 12 bases are a match to TRBD1. CDR1 is SNHLY, CDR2 FYNNEI, per germline. Unmatched junction bases numbered 5, after V lost 6 bases and J lost 5 bases. This CDR3 contains 15 residues. The CDR3 coding sequence is TGTGCCAGCAGGGGGGACAGGGGGCCGGAAAACATTCAGTACTTC. This sequence encodes CASRGDRGPENIQYF.

This clonotype was counted at least ten times. The rearrangement uses TRBV2 and TRBJ2-7; 7 bases match TRBD2. The CDR3 extends over 16 amino acids. CDR1 and CDR2 from the germline V gene are SNHLY and FYNNEI. With 7 bases clipped from V and 2 bases from J, the junction kept 14 bases outside the gene matches. CDR3 protein: CASTHGQGLETYEQYF. In nucleotides, the CDR3 is TGTGCCAGCACTCACGGTCAAGGACTAGAGACCTACGAGCAGTACTTC.

The rearrangement joins TRBV13 to TRBJ2-2, with 9 nucleotides matching TRBD2. Unmatched junction bases numbered 6, after V lost 1 base and J lost 6 bases. Germline V gives CDR1 PRHDT, CDR2 FYEKMQ (reference sequence). The CDR3 runs to 16 residues. CDR3 DNA sequence: TGTGCCAGCAGCTTAGTTGGGACTAGCCTCTCCGGGGAGCTGTTTTTT. Its protein product is CASSLVGTSLSGELFF.

This clonotype was found a few times. V usage is TRBV28 and J usage is TRBJ2-1, with TRBD2 matching over 8 bases. J lost 3 bases, V lost 5 bases, and 9 bases had no gene match. Germline CDR1 MDHEN, CDR2 SYDVKM. The length of the CDR3 is 16 residues. The CDR3 loop reads CASSTPGLEYYNEQFF. As DNA, the CDR3 is TGTGCCAGCAGTACCCCGGGACTAGAGTACTACAATGAGCAGTTCTTC.

The chain links TRBV7-8 to TRBJ2-5, with 8 bases lining up with TRBD1. Germline V lookup: CDR1 SGHVS, CDR2 FQNEAQ. CDR3 length: 16 amino acids. With 5 bases clipped from V and 0 bases from J, the junction kept 8 bases outside the gene matches. In nucleotides, the CDR3 is TGTGCCAGCAGCACCCCGGACAGGGAGTACCAAGAGACCCAGTACTTC. Amino acid sequence: CASSTPDREYQETQYF.

The chain employs TRBV28 and TRBJ2-3, with 10 bases that match TRBD2. The V gene's germline CDR1 is MDHEN and CDR2 SYDVKM. Trimming took 6 bases from V and 5 from J; bases not matched to a gene: 8. The CDR3 length is 15 residues. CDR3 nucleotides: TGTGCCAGCAGCCCTAGCGGGAGTTACGAAGATACGCAGTATTTT. Amino acids: CASSPSGSYEDTQYF.